This T cell receptor beta chain was identified in a study of T cell therapy after organ transplantation. The protocol was immunoSEQ multiplex PCR, while the TCRdb copy is restricted to in-frame clones and leaves out a portion. This repertoire shows roughly 2,500 clones, roughly 71% found once; its top ten account for about 35%. This clone was seen a single time. Its matching antigen is unknown. V was cut by 3 bases and J by 0 bases, with 12 bases left in between. Germline values: CDR1 MGHDK, CDR2 SYGVNS. The CDR3 has 16 residues. General observations from the study: Minimal repertoire change after therapy followed marked pretherapy expansions in nonresponders.

This clonotype was sampled from a human patient who had received a solid organ transplant and had CMV disease. Sequenced here: CD8+ T cells from blood, sampled before autologous CMV-specific T cell therapy. The chain combines TRBV25-1 with TRBJ1-5, with D unresolved. The chain's CDR3 is CASSDERAHSNQPQHF. The CDR3 DNA reads as TGTGCCAGCAGTGATGAGCGGGCGCATAGCAATCAGCCCCAGCATTTT.